Given below is one T cell receptor (beta chain) in context. This record comes from a study of blood T cell repertoires in COVID-19. Whole-study context: Sample material is recorded as cDNA or gDNA derived from T cells, B-cell-depleted T cells, or PBMCs.

Libraries were prepared by immunoSEQ multiplex PCR; TCRdb keeps only in-frame clonotypes and omits some of them. Counted here are about 350,000 clones, around 88% occurring once; the ten biggest clones make up 7.1%. This CDR3 has 13 amino acids. Germline lookup yields CDR1 LGHDT and CDR2 YNNKEL (reference sequence). The V end was cut by 6 bases, the J end by 5 bases, with 11 bases between. The TCR comes from a woman aged 55 to 70 with COVID-19, enrolled during active disease. This rearrangement joins TRBV3-1 (or the pseudogene TRBV3-2) to TRBJ1-5, with D maybe TRBD1 (6 bases). The sequenced sample was peripheral blood. CDR3 sequence: CASSRGGDQPQHF. The DNA for the CDR3 is TGTGCCAGCAGTCGAGGGGGGGATCAGCCCCAGCATTTT.